A selection of T cell receptor beta chains follows, all from one sample in a study of cytomegalovirus exposure and HLA in healthy donors. Only in-frame clones appear in the TCRdb table, and some are missing; sequencing was by immunoSEQ multiplex PCR. Of approximately 110,000 clones in the sample, 74% were seen once. Sequenced sample: PBMCs. The receptor set was obtained from a middle-aged man in good health and CMV-seropositive. Each CDR3 is given with its conserved first and last residue. A D gene is named only where the DNA matches it firmly. Where a row states a size, it is once, few, many or the class of an expanded clone; other rows omit it.

j_call	clone_size	d_call	v_call	cdr3_aa	cdr3_nt
TRBJ2-5	-	-	TRBV7-6	CASSFSDQETQYF	TGTGCCAGCAGCTTTTCAGACCAAGAGACCCAGTACTTC
TRBJ2-1	-	-	TRBV10-3	CATLSRGAGAGNEQFF	TGTGCCACGCTCTCTCGGGGGGCGGGAGCCGGCAATGAGCAGTTCTTC
TRBJ2-7	-	TRBD1	TRBV5-1	CASSLYDRGESEQYF	TGCGCCAGCAGCTTATACGACAGGGGCGAAAGCGAGCAGTACTTC
TRBJ1-5	-	-	TRBV19	CASSNGTRSNQPQHF	TGTGCCAGTAGTAATGGGACTCGGAGCAATCAGCCCCAGCATTTT
TRBJ2-5	-	-	TRBV18	CASSPGAGSRETQYF	TGTGCCAGCTCACCAGGCGCAGGGTCTCGAGAGACCCAGTACTTC
TRBJ2-6	-	-	TRBV2	CASRWDSLYSGANVLTF	TGTGCCAGCAGGTGGGACTCACTCTACTCTGGGGCCAACGTCCTGACTTTC
TRBJ1-2	few	TRBD1	TRBV4-1	CASSHSQGATDGYTF	TGCGCCAGCAGCCATTCACAGGGGGCAACTGATGGCTACACCTTC
TRBJ1-4	-	-	TRBV18	CASSPNRLTNEKLFF	TGTGCCAGCTCACCAAACAGGTTGACTAATGAAAAACTGTTTTTT
TRBJ1-5	-	-	TRBV11-3	CASSLGPGAGHQPQHF	TGTGCCAGCAGCTTAGGGCCGGGAGCGGGGCATCAGCCCCAGCATTTT
TRBJ2-5	-	-	TRBV10-3	CAISTSTGTAKETQYF	TGTGCCATCAGTACCTCTACCGGGACTGCAAAAGAGACCCAGTACTTC
TRBJ2-7	once	TRBD2	TRBV5-1	CASSPGLAFSYEQYF	TGCGCCAGCAGCCCGGGACTAGCGTTCTCCTACGAGCAGTACTTC
TRBJ1-2	-	TRBD1	TRBV25-1	CASSEAGGAYGYTF	TGTGCCAGCAGTGAGGCAGGGGGCGCGTATGGCTACACCTTC
TRBJ2-5	-	TRBD2	TRBV19	CASSIGGGETQYF	TGTGCCAGTAGTATCGGGGGGGGAGAGACCCAGTACTTC
TRBJ1-2	-	-	TRBV7-2	CASSLQGYGYTF	TGTGCCAGCAGCTTACAGGGATATGGCTACACCTTC
TRBJ2-7	-	-	TRBV29-1	CSVEATAYEQYF	TGCAGCGTTGAAGCGACAGCCTACGAGCAGTACTTC
TRBJ2-3	few	-	TRBV5-5	CASSLGGSTDTQYF	TGTGCCAGCAGCTTGGGTGGCAGTACAGATACGCAGTATTTT
TRBJ2-7	once	TRBD2	TRBV4-2	CASSSDLASGRGDREQYF	TGTGCCAGCAGCTCAGATCTAGCTAGCGGGAGGGGGGATAGAGAGCAGTACTTC
TRBJ1-2	once	TRBD1	TRBV10-3	CAISSGTAYGYTF	TGTGCCATCAGTTCCGGGACAGCTTATGGCTACACCTTC
TRBJ1-6	-	TRBD1	TRBV4-1	CASSLGTDDSPLHF	TGCGCCAGCAGCCTCGGGACAGATGATTCACCCCTCCACTTT
TRBJ2-2	-	TRBD1	TRBV11-2	CASSEDRVTGELFF	TGTGCCAGCAGCGAGGACAGGGTTACCGGGGAGCTGTTTTTT
TRBJ1-1	-	-	TRBV4-1	CASSQGTVEAFF	TGCGCCAGCAGCCAAGGGACTGTTGAAGCTTTCTTT
TRBJ1-3	few	-	TRBV6-1	CASSEAGVRGNTIYF	TGTGCCAGCAGTGAGGCAGGGGTCCGGGGAAACACCATATATTTT
TRBJ1-2	-	-	TRBV19	CASRVGGYGYTF	TGTGCCAGTAGGGTCGGAGGGTATGGCTACACCTTC
TRBJ1-4	-	-	TRBV9	CASSVGAWEPNEKLFF	TGTGCCAGCAGCGTAGGGGCCTGGGAGCCTAATGAAAAACTGTTTTTT
TRBJ2-2	-	TRBD1	TRBV7-9	CASSVGQGWAANTGELFF	TGTGCCAGCAGCGTCGGACAGGGTTGGGCCGCGAACACCGGGGAGCTGTTTTTT
TRBJ1-4	-	-	TRBV6-1	CASSEGLGGGRDEKLFF	TGTGCCAGCAGTGAAGGGCTCGGGGGGGGGCGCGATGAAAAACTGTTTTTT
TRBJ1-5	-	TRBD1	TRBV11-2	CASSLVDRERNQPQHF	TGTGCCAGCAGCTTAGTCGACAGGGAGAGAAATCAGCCCCAGCATTTT
TRBJ1-3	many	-	TRBV5-5	CASSLEAAASGNTIYF	TGTGCCAGCAGCTTGGAAGCGGCAGCCTCTGGAAACACCATATATTTT
TRBJ2-1	-	-	TRBV12-5	CASDLGGGPYNEQFF	TGTGCTAGTGATTTAGGAGGGGGCCCCTACAATGAGCAGTTCTTC
TRBJ2-1	-	TRBD2	TRBV18	CASSPRGASGTLNEQFF	TGTGCCAGCTCACCACGCGGAGCTAGCGGGACTCTTAATGAGCAGTTCTTC
TRBJ1-2	-	-	TRBV5-4	CASSLPVANHGYTF	TGTGCCAGCAGCTTGCCAGTGGCAAACCATGGCTACACCTTC
TRBJ2-5	-	TRBD2	TRBV9	CATARGEGQETQYF	TGTGCCACCGCCCGGGGGGAGGGACAAGAGACCCAGTACTTC
TRBJ2-2	-	TRBD1	TRBV5-6	CASSWDRGRTGELFF	TGTGCCAGCAGCTGGGACAGGGGCCGCACCGGGGAGCTGTTTTTT
TRBJ2-7	-	TRBD2	TRBV15	CATSRGPGLADYEQYF	TGTGCCACCAGCAGGGGGCCGGGACTAGCGGACTACGAGCAGTACTTC
TRBJ1-4	-	-	TRBV6-1	CASSGVDGGEKLFF	TGTGCCAGCAGTGGCGTTGACGGAGGGGAAAAACTGTTTTTT
TRBJ2-1	-	-	TRBV19	CASSQGGAYNEQFF	TGTGCCAGTAGTCAAGGGGGAGCCTACAATGAGCAGTTCTTC
TRBJ2-5	-	TRBD2	TRBV28	CASSFPARTSGPKETQYF	TGTGCCAGCAGTTTTCCGGCCCGGACTAGCGGTCCCAAAGAGACCCAGTACTTC
TRBJ2-1	-	TRBD2	TRBV18	CASSPQEAGGPSYNEQFF	TGTGCCAGCTCCCCCCAGGAAGCGGGAGGGCCCTCCTACAATGAGCAGTTCTTC
TRBJ1-4	-	-	TRBV5-1	CASSPVGGATNEKLFF	TGCGCCAGCAGCCCGGTCGGCGGTGCAACTAATGAAAAACTGTTTTTT
TRBJ1-1	-	-	TRBV19	CATGRVAEAFF	TGTGCCACCGGGAGGGTAGCTGAAGCTTTCTTT
TRBJ2-5	-	TRBD1	TRBV7-9	CASSSEGQYQETQYF	TGTGCCAGCAGCTCCGAGGGACAGTACCAAGAGACCCAGTACTTC
TRBJ1-3	few	-	TRBV15	CATSRDFPGGAAGNTIYF	TGTGCCACCAGCAGAGATTTCCCCGGGGGGGCAGCTGGAAACACCATATATTTT
TRBJ1-2	-	TRBD1	TRBV6-4	CASSDSNRGYDGYTF	TGTGCCAGCAGTGACTCCAACAGGGGATACGATGGCTACACCTTC
TRBJ2-2	-	-	TRBV19	CASSRGTGLANTGELFF	TGTGCCAGTAGTCGTGGGACAGGACTAGCGAACACCGGGGAGCTGTTTTTT
TRBJ2-3	-	-	TRBV12-5	CASGLANRVDTQYF	TGTGCTAGTGGTTTAGCTAACAGGGTAGATACGCAGTATTTT
TRBJ1-1	-	-	TRBV9	CASSGDISRAMTTEAFF	TGTGCCAGCAGCGGAGACATTTCGAGGGCGATGACGACTGAAGCTTTCTTT
TRBJ2-5	-	TRBD1	TRBV5-6	CASSLTGEETQYF	TGTGCCAGCAGCTTGACAGGGGAAGAGACCCAGTACTTC
TRBJ2-6	many	-	TRBV2	CASSGAEQITGANVLTF	TGTGCCAGCAGTGGGGCCGAACAGATAACTGGGGCCAACGTCCTGACTTTC
TRBJ2-7	once	-	TRBV30	CAWSSGTLSYEQYF	TGTGCCTGGAGCTCCGGGACTCTTTCCTACGAGCAGTACTTC
TRBJ2-3	-	-	TRBV11-1	CASSPRGIVTDTQYF	TGTGCCAGCAGCCCACGGGGGATCGTCACAGATACGCAGTATTTT
TRBJ1-1	-	-	TRBV5-6	CASSLGGGFRCFF	TGTGCCAGCAGCCTGGGGGGAGGGTTTCGTTGTTTCTTT
TRBJ2-5	-	-	TRBV5-1	CASSLYGGETQYF	TGCGCCAGCAGCTTGTATGGCGGGGAGACCCAGTACTTC
TRBJ1-6	-	-	TRBV6-1	CASSETAGENSPLHF	TGTGCCAGCAGTGAAACGGCGGGGGAGAATTCACCCCTCCACTTT
TRBJ2-2	-	-	TRBV5-1	CASSFYRTGELFF	TGCGCCAGCAGCTTTTACAGAACCGGGGAGCTGTTTTTT
TRBJ2-7	once	-	TRBV7-8	CASSPDVGGYEQYF	TGTGCCAGCAGCCCAGACGTGGGGGGCTACGAGCAGTACTTC
TRBJ2-3	-	-	TRBV4-1	CASSLTTGDTQYF	TGCGCCAGCAGCCTTACAACGGGAGATACGCAGTATTTT
TRBJ1-2	-	-	TRBV4-1	CASSPSQGPGGEGYTF	TGCGCCAGCAGCCCGTCACAGGGACCCGGGGGGGAGGGCTACACCTTC
TRBJ1-1	-	TRBD1	TRBV5-4	CASSLGTASLNTEAFF	TGTGCCAGCAGCCTCGGGACAGCGTCGCTTAACACTGAAGCTTTCTTT
TRBJ1-5	-	TRBD1	TRBV11-2	CASSPGQGNQPQHF	TGTGCCAGCAGCCCTGGACAGGGCAATCAGCCCCAGCATTTT
TRBJ2-7	-	-	TRBV11-1	CASSLDGSTYEQYF	TGTGCCAGCAGCTTAGACGGGTCCACCTACGAGCAGTACTTC